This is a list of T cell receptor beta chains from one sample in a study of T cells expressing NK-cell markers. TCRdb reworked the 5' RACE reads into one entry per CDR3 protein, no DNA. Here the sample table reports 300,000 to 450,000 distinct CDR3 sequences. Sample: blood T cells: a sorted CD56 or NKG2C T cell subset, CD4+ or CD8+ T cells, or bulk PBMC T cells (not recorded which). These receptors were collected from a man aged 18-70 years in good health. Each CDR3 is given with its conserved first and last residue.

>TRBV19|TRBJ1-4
CATGRGGEKLFF
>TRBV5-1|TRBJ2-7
CASSLDRAELAGEQYF
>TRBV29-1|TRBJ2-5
CSVPTGGETQYF
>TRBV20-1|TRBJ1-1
CSAGRGGRTEAFF
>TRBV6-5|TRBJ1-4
CASSYSTGVTEKLFF
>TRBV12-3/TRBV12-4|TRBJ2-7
CASSYRVQSYEQYF
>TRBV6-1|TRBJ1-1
CASSEMGQTNTEAFF
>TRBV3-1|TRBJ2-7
CASSQFITVGEQYF
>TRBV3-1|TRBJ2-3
CASSRQRTDTQYF
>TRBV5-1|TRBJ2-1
CASSLTDVEQFF
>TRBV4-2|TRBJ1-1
CASSSRTGGVSVTEAFF
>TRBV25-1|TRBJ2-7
CASRTDGSYEQYF
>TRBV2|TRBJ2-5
CASRKSSSGGAFETQYF
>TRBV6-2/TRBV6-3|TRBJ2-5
CASRPSGQGDETQYF
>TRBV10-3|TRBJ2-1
CAISEGFSNNEQFF
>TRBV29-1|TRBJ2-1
CSVKAGESSYNEQFF
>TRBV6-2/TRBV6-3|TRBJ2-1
CASSYGGDYNEQFF
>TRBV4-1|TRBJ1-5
CASSRISDRNQPQHF
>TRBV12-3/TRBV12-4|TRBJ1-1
CASSYRGRNTEAFF
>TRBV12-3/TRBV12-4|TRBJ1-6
CASSQNRGGNSPLHF
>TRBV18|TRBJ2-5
CASSTGIGTSGAFETQYF
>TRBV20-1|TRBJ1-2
CSARDPAGKNYGYTF
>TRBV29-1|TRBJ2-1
CSIRGQGVGNEQFF
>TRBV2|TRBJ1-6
CASSGHSVSNSPLHF
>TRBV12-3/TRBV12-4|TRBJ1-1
CASRHRDSGSTEAFF
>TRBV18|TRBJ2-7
CASSPRQESSYEQYF
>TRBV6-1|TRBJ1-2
CASSPYTFGGNYGYTF
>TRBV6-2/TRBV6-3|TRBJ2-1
CASSSGTGFNEQFF
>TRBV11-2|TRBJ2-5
CASIQSGVGETQYF
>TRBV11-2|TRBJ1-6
CASSLGSYNYNSPLHF
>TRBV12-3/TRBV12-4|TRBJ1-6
CASSPGGRILNSPLHF
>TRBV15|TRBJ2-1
CATSLQGSNEQFF
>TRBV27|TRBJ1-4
CASRRQGAREKLFF
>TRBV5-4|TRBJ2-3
CASSLRTIFTDTQYF
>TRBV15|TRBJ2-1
CATSRKLHSSYNEQFF
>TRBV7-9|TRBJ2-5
CASSLAAKRQETQYF
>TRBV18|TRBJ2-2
CASSQVTSITGELFF
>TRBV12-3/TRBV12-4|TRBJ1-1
CASRLGDYRGTEAFF
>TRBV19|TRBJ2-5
CASSTGTSGGQETQYF
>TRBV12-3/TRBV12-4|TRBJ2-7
CASTWGGLGAYEQYF
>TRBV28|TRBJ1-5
CASRVPGTGSGNQPQHF
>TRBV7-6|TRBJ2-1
CASSPRDGYNEQFF
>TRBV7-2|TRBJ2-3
CASSLKGGAGNTQYF
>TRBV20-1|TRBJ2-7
CSARDSGTTSEQYF
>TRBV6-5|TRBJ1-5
CASSYYKLGRKNSNQPQHF
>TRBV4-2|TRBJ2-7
CASSQVPEGYSYEQYF